Each of the 6 T cell receptor beta chains below was sequenced from the same sample in a study of lung T cells in sarcoidosis with Löfgren's syndrome. Each CDR3 protein gets one entry after TCRdb re-called the reads with MiXCR. The sample has 55,000 to 80,000 distinct CDR3 sequences; about 20% are singletons. Sequencing was done on a sample of CD4+ T cells from PBMCs. These receptor sequences come from a human donor with sarcoidosis (Löfgren's syndrome or another form), or a control subject (not recorded which).

This clonotype was detected ten times or more. The chain couples TRBV10-2 to TRBJ2-3; tentative D call: TRBD2 (5 bases). CDR1 is WSHSY and CDR2 is SAAADI in the germline V gene. V lost 5 bases and J 0 bases, leaving 12 bases between the germline ends. The CDR3 covers 15 residues. The chain's CDR3 is CASSILGLSTDTQYF. The CDR3 bases are TGCGCCAGCAGTATCCTCGGACTTAGCACAGATACGCAGTATTTT.

The chain joins TRBV14 to TRBJ1-1; D gene uncertain. This CDR3 has 13 amino acids. V lost 1 base and J 11 bases, leaving 14 bases between the germline ends. CDR1 and CDR2 from the germline V gene are SGHDN and FVKESK. The CDR3 DNA reads as TGTGCCAGCAGCCAAGTAACGGCCGGTAGGGCTTTCTTT. This sequence encodes CASSQVTAGRAFF.

This clonotype was detected many times. This chain links TRBV19 with TRBJ2-3, with TRBD1 matching 8 bases. Germline CDR1 reads LNHDA; CDR2 reads SQIVND (reference sequence). The CDR3 is made up of 13 amino acids. J was trimmed by 5 bases and V by 6 bases; bases with no gene match: 4. CDR3 residues: CASSRGRRDTQYF. CDR3 nucleotides: TGTGCCAGTAGCAGGGGGCGAAGAGATACGCAGTATTTT.

This clonotype was counted at least ten times. The CDR3 DNA is TGTGCCAGCAGCTTAGAGGCTTACAATGAGCAGTTCTTC. It is translated as CASSLEAYNEQFF. This chain links TRBV11-3 with TRBJ2-1, with no clear D. CDR1 is SGHNT, CDR2 YENEEA, per germline. CDR3 size: 13 residues. V was trimmed by 0 bases and J by 4 bases, leaving 4 bases between them.

The chain couples TRBV2 to TRBJ2-5; D not certain. The germline V gene has CDR1 SNHLY and CDR2 FYNNEI. V was cut by 5 bases and J by 1 base, with 8 bases left in between. The CDR3 sequence is 13 residues long. The CDR3 coding sequence is TGTGCCAGCAGTACCACGATCCAAGAGACCCAGTACTTC. Its translation is CASSTTIQETQYF.

Remarks on this clonotype: A much larger clone is a single base away; this may be a read error. The chain uses TRBV20-1 and TRBJ2-3; D gene ambiguous. The CDR3 sequence is 13 residues long. Germline CDR1 and CDR2: DFQATT and SNEGSKA (reference sequence). The CDR3 DNA follows: TGCTGTGCTACCCCAGGAGGCACAGATACGCAGTATTTT. Translation gives CCATPGGTDTQYF.